This record concerns one T cell receptor (beta chain) sequence. Its specificity is unknown. Sequencing was performed with immunoSEQ multiplex PCR; in TCRdb, only in-frame clones are kept and a portion is missing. The profile shows some 700,000 clones, about 90% of them singletons. These data belong to a study of shared clonotypes between healthy human individuals. Findings and limits, study-wide: Shared clonotypes across all four donors exceeded non-shared ones in generation probability.

The receptor comes from a man in his late teens or twenties in good health. Some clones in this sample may be carry-over from other donors' samples. The sequenced sample consisted of memory CD8+ T cells from PBMCs. Indicated subset: CD45RO+ cells pooled with CCR7-negative TemRA cells.

For the CDR3, the DNA is TGTGCCAGCAGCCAGGCGGCTAGCGGGACCCAAGAGACCCAGTACTTC. It is translated as CASSQAASGTQETQYF. This sequence joins TRBV9 and TRBJ2-5; 9 bases line up with TRBD2. The CDR3 sequence is 16 residues long. Germline assignment: CDR1 SGDLS and CDR2 YYNGEE. The V segment lost 4 bases and the J segment 1 base; nucleotides outside the gene matches: 8.